One and the same sample provided the 8 T cell receptor beta chains below, sequenced in a study of cytomegalovirus exposure and HLA in healthy donors. 60 Vbeta and 13 Jbeta primers were used in PCR. Produced via immunoSEQ multiplex PCR; TCRdb's table is partial and in-frame only. Here the sample spans about 160,000 clones, 75% to 80% being singletons. The sample taken for sequencing was PBMCs. These receptors came from a woman between 40 and 50 years old in good health and CMV-seropositive.

J is TRBJ2-7 and V is TRBV7-8, with TRBD2 identical over 7 bases. This CDR3 is 16 amino acids long. Germline CDR1 is SGHVS and CDR2 is FQNEAQ. Losses at the gene ends were 0 bases for V and 4 bases for J; bases not matched to a gene: 9. This CDR3 reads CASSLATGGSRYEQYF. Written as DNA, the CDR3 is TGTGCCAGCAGCTTAGCGACGGGCGGGAGTCGTTACGAGCAGTACTTC.

A few counts support this clone. The chain has TRBV27 and TRBJ1-6; D may be TRBD1 (6 bases). Trimming shortened V by 1 base and J by 4 bases, and 8 bases separated the two germline ends. CDR1 and CDR2 (germline): MNHEY, SMNVEV (reference sequence). The CDR3 is made up of 15 amino acids. DNA for the CDR3: TGTGCCAGCAGTTTATTACAGGGTTATAATTCACCCCTCCACTTT. This translates into CASSLLQGYNSPLHF.

The chain is built from TRBV7-9 and TRBJ1-3; D is uncertain. The CDR3 extends over 14 amino acids. The V gene's germline CDR1 is SEHNR and CDR2 FQNEAQ (reference sequence). V was pared by 5 bases and J by 2 bases, with 10 bases between. The DNA for the CDR3 is TGTGCCAGCAGCCCCGGCGGTCCTGGAAACACCATATATTTT. Translated, it gives CASSPGGPGNTIYF.

The genes are TRBV9 and TRBJ1-1; the match to TRBD1 covers 9 bases. From germline, CDR1 is SGDLS and CDR2 YYNGEE. CDR3 length equals 15 residues. With 3 bases clipped from V and 5 bases from J, the junction kept 8 bases outside the gene matches. The CDR3 is CASSALTGGKTEAFF. CDR3 sequence (DNA): TGTGCCAGCAGCGCCCTTACAGGGGGCAAGACTGAAGCTTTCTTT.

This sequence joins TRBV6-1 and TRBJ2-1; TRBD2 matches 7 bases. This CDR3 has 14 residues. Germline V gene sequence: CDR1 MNHNS, CDR2 SASEGT. After removal of 8 bases from V and 1 base from J, the junction contained 5 bases not matched to a gene. Written as DNA, the CDR3 is TGTGCCAGCGGTGCGGGGGAGTCCTACAATGAGCAGTTCTTC. Its protein is CASGAGESYNEQFF.

The chain couples TRBV19 to TRBJ1-2, with TRBD1 matching over 8 bases. V lost 3 bases, J lost 8 bases, and 11 bases stayed unmatched. Germline CDR1 reads LNHDA; CDR2 reads SQIVND (reference sequence). The CDR3 consists of 15 residues. The CDR3 DNA sequence: TGTGCCAGTAGTATTCAGGGGGCCTTACACGGCGGCTACACCTTC. It codes for CASSIQGALHGGYTF.

The sample holds one count of this clone. At one of its ends the junction is not consistent with the germline gene, which may arise from a read error. This rearrangement joins TRBV7-9 to TRBJ2-1; the match to TRBD2 covers 10 bases. The CDR3 contains 16 residues. CDR1 and CDR2 (germline): SEHNR, FQNEAQ (reference sequence). The CDR3 protein is CSSSLGAGGGYNEQFF. CDR3 DNA sequence: TGTTCCAGCAGCTTAGGAGCGGGAGGGGGGTACAATGAGCAGTTCTTC.

V and J are TRBV4-1 and TRBJ2-7, with 9 bases matching TRBD1. Trimming cost V 1 base and J 5 bases; bases outside gene matches: 6. Per the germline V gene, CDR1 is MGHRA and CDR2 is YSYEKL. This CDR3 has 15 amino acids. The CDR3 DNA reads TGCGCCAGCAGCCAAGGGGGACAGGGAGACCACGAGCAGTACTTC. Translated, it gives CASSQGGQGDHEQYF.